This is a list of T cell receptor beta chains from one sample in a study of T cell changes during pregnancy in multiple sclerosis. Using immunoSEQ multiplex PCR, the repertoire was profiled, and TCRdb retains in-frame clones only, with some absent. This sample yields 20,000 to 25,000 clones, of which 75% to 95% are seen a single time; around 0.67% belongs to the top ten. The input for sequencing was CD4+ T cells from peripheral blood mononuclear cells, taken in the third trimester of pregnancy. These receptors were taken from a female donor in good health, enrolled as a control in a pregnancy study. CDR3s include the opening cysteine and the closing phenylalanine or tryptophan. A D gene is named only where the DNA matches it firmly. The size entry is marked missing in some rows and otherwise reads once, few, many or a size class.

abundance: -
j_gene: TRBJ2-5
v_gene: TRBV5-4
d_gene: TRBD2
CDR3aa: CASSLPGGEFRETQYF
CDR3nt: TGTGCCAGCAGCCTCCCGGGGGGAGAGTTTCGGGAGACCCAGTACTTC

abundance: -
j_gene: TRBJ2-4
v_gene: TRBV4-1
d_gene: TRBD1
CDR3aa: CASSQVPGQGAPQNIQYF
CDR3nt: TGCGCCAGCAGCCAGGTCCCGGGACAGGGGGCGCCCCAAAACATTCAGTACTTC

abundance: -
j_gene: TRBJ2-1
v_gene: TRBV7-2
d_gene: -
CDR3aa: CASSLRGPASNNEQFF
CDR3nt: TGTGCCAGCAGCTTAAGGGGTCCGGCCAGCAACAATGAGCAGTTCTTC

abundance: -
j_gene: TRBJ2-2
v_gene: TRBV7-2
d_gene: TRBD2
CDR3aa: CASSWTSVSTGELFF
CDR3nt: TGTGCCAGCAGCTGGACTAGCGTTTCCACCGGGGAGCTGTTTTTT

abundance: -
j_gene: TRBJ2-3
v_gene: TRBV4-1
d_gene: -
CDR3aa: CASSLSASSRDTQYF
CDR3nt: TGCGCCAGCAGCCTTAGCGCCTCTTCGAGGGATACGCAGTATTTT

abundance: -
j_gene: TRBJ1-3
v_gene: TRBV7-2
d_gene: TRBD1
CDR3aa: CASSRDSTSGNTIYF
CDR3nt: TGTGCCAGCAGCCGGGACAGTACCTCTGGAAACACCATATATTTT

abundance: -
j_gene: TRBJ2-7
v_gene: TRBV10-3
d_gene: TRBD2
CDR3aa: CAISVLAGSYEQYF
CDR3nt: TGTGCCATCAGTGTACTAGCGGGATCCTACGAGCAGTACTTC

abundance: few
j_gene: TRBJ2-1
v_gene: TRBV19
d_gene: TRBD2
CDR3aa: CASSISGGNEQFF
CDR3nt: TGTGCCAGTAGTATTAGCGGGGGCAATGAGCAGTTCTTC

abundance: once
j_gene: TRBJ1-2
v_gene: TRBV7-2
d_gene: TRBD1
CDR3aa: CASSLDRVYGYTF
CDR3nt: TGTGCCAGCAGCCTGGACAGGGTATATGGCTACACCTTC

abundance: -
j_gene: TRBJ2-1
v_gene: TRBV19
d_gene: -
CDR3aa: CASRPTGGDPNEQFF
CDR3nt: TGTGCCAGTAGACCTACAGGGGGGGATCCCAATGAGCAGTTCTTC

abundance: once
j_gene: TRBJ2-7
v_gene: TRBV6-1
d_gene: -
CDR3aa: CASSGPGYEQYF
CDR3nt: TGTGCCAGCAGTGGCCCCGGGTACGAGCAGTACTTC

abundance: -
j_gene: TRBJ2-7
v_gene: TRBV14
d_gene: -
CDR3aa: CASSLQVIQPHEQYF
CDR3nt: TGTGCCAGCAGCCTACAAGTCATACAGCCCCACGAGCAGTACTTC

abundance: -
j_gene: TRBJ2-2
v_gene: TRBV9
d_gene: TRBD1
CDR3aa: CASSQQGSNTGELFF
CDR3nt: TGTGCCAGCAGCCAACAGGGGAGCAACACCGGGGAGCTGTTTTTT

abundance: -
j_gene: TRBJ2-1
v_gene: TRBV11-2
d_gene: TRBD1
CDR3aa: CASSPSDRGDNEQFF
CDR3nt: TGTGCCAGCAGCCCATCGGACAGGGGAGACAATGAGCAGTTCTTC

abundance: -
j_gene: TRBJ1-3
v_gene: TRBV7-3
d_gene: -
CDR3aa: CASSLGGNSGNTIYF
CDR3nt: TGTGCCAGCAGCTTAGGGGGGAACTCTGGAAACACCATATATTTT

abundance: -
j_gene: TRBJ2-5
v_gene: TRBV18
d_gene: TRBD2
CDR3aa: CASSPSTREWETQYF
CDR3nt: TGTGCCAGCTCACCATCGACGCGGGAGTGGGAGACCCAGTACTTC

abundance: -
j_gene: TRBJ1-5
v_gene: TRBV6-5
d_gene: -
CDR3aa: CASSSGQPNQPQHF
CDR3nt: TGTGCCAGCAGTTCCGGACAGCCGAATCAGCCCCAGCATTTT

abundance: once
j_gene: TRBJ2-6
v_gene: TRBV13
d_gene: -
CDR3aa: CASSLGRVSGANVLTF
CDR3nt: TGTGCCAGCAGCTTAGGTCGAGTCTCTGGGGCCAACGTCCTGACTTTC

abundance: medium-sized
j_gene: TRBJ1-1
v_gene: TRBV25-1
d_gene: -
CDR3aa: CASSGQDDLFMNTEAFF
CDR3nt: TGTGCCAGCAGTGGGCAGGATGATTTATTCATGAACACTGAAGCTTTCTTT

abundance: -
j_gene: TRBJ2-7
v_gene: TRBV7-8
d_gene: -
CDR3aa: CASSTSPGEQYF
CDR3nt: TGTGCCAGCAGCACTTCCCCGGGCGAGCAGTACTTC

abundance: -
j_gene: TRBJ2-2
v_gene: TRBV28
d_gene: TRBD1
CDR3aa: CASRPQGAWTGELFF
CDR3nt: TGTGCCAGCAGACCACAGGGGGCGTGGACCGGGGAGCTGTTTTTT

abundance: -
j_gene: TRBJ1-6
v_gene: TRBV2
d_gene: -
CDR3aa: CASIQREGSNSPLHF
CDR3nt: TGTGCCAGCATCCAAAGGGAGGGCTCTAATTCACCCCTCCACTTT

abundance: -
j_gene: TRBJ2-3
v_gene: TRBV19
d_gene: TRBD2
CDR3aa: CASSLGTSGIRTDTQYF
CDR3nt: TGTGCCAGTAGCTTGGGGACTAGCGGGATTCGCACAGATACGCAGTATTTT

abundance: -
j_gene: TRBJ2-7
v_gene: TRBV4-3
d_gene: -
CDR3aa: CASSQEGRGSYEQYF
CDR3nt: TGCGCCAGCAGCCAAGAGGGCAGGGGCTCCTACGAGCAGTACTTC

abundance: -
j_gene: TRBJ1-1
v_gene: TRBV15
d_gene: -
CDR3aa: CATSRDPQGTEAFF
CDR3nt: TGTGCCACCAGCAGAGATCCTCAGGGCACTGAAGCTTTCTTT

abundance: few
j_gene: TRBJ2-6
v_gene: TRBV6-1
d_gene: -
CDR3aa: CASSVEGGGANVLTF
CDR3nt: TGTGCCAGCAGTGTAGAGGGCGGTGGGGCCAACGTCCTGACTTTC